These T cell receptor beta chains were read from a single sample in a study of PD-1 blockade in mismatch repair-deficient tumors. Libraries were prepared by immunoSEQ multiplex PCR; TCRdb keeps only in-frame clonotypes and omits some of them. Of some 27,000 clones listed, about four fifths are singletons. Sample: PBMCs, taken before pembrolizumab treatment. The receptors were sampled from an adult with mismatch repair-deficient cancer. CDR3s include the opening cysteine and the closing phenylalanine or tryptophan. D genes are given only for firm matches. Expanded clones are given a class, and other clones once, few, many or no size at all.

v_gene: TRBV4-1; d_gene: TRBD1; j_gene: TRBJ2-7; abundance: NA; CDR3nt: TGCGCCAGCAGCTCGACCGGGACAGGGACCTACGAGCAGTACTTC; CDR3aa: CASSSTGTGTYEQYF
v_gene: TRBV4-1; d_gene: NA; j_gene: TRBJ1-5; abundance: NA; CDR3nt: TGCGCCAGCAGCCAAACGATCTTGGCAGGTCAAGATCAGCCCCAGCATTTT; CDR3aa: CASSQTILAGQDQPQHF
v_gene: TRBV7-2; d_gene: NA; j_gene: TRBJ2-7; abundance: NA; CDR3nt: TGTGCCAGCAGCTTACTCCCCACAGGCGAGCAGTACTTC; CDR3aa: CASSLLPTGEQYF
v_gene: TRBV7-6; d_gene: NA; j_gene: TRBJ1-4; abundance: NA; CDR3nt: TGTGCCAGCAGCTTATTTCTTCAGGGCGCAACTAATGAAAAACTGTTTTTT; CDR3aa: CASSLFLQGATNEKLFF
v_gene: TRBV10-3; d_gene: NA; j_gene: TRBJ2-1; abundance: NA; CDR3nt: TGTGCCTCCAGGGGGGATGCTGAGCAGTTCTTC; CDR3aa: CASRGDAEQFF
v_gene: TRBV28; d_gene: NA; j_gene: TRBJ2-5; abundance: NA; CDR3nt: TGTGCCAGCAACCTCGGTCGAGGACTAGAGACCCAGTACTTC; CDR3aa: CASNLGRGLETQYF
v_gene: TRBV7-2; d_gene: NA; j_gene: TRBJ2-7; abundance: few; CDR3nt: TGTGCCAGCAGCTTTAGGAGCGGAGGATTCTACGAGCAGTACTTC; CDR3aa: CASSFRSGGFYEQYF
v_gene: TRBV28; d_gene: NA; j_gene: TRBJ1-2; abundance: few; CDR3nt: TGTGCCAGCAGTGTCGCGGGACCGCGTGGCTACACCTTC; CDR3aa: CASSVAGPRGYTF
v_gene: TRBV7-3; d_gene: TRBD1; j_gene: TRBJ2-1; abundance: NA; CDR3nt: TGTGCCAGCAGCTTAACCGGGACAGCCTACAATGAGCAGTTCTTC; CDR3aa: CASSLTGTAYNEQFF
v_gene: TRBV7-9; d_gene: NA; j_gene: TRBJ2-7; abundance: NA; CDR3nt: TGTGCCAGCAGCTTGGGCGGGACGATCTACGAGCAGTACTTC; CDR3aa: CASSLGGTIYEQYF
v_gene: TRBV28; d_gene: NA; j_gene: TRBJ1-1; abundance: NA; CDR3nt: TGTGCCACCCGTGCCGGACTTTGGACCACTGAAGCTTTCTTT; CDR3aa: CATRAGLWTTEAFF
v_gene: TRBV7-3; d_gene: NA; j_gene: TRBJ1-2; abundance: NA; CDR3nt: TGTGCCAGCAGCTCACAAAGCGGAGGGAACTATGGCTACACCTTC; CDR3aa: CASSSQSGGNYGYTF
v_gene: TRBV5-5; d_gene: NA; j_gene: TRBJ1-5; abundance: NA; CDR3nt: TGTGCCAGCAGCTTCGGAGAAAATCAGCCCCAGCATTTT; CDR3aa: CASSFGENQPQHF
v_gene: TRBV10-3; d_gene: TRBD2; j_gene: TRBJ2-7; abundance: few; CDR3nt: TGTGCCACCGGGACTAGCGGGGACTACGAGCAGTACTTC; CDR3aa: CATGTSGDYEQYF
v_gene: TRBV28; d_gene: NA; j_gene: TRBJ1-2; abundance: once; CDR3nt: TGTGCCAGCAGTTTGCGGGGCTACACCTTC; CDR3aa: CASSLRGYTF
v_gene: TRBV30; d_gene: NA; j_gene: TRBJ2-7; abundance: few; CDR3nt: TGTGCCTGGAGTCAGAAGGGGAGGAGCGCCTACGAGCAGTACTTC; CDR3aa: CAWSQKGRSAYEQYF
v_gene: TRBV5-6; d_gene: NA; j_gene: TRBJ2-2; abundance: once; CDR3nt: TGTGCCAGCAGCTCTAGATTCACCGGGGAGCTGTTTTTT; CDR3aa: CASSSRFTGELFF
v_gene: TRBV6-1; d_gene: TRBD1; j_gene: TRBJ2-1; abundance: NA; CDR3nt: TGTGCCATCAGACCTTCAGGGGGAACAAATGAGCAGTTCTTC; CDR3aa: CAIRPSGGTNEQFF
v_gene: TRBV18; d_gene: TRBD2; j_gene: TRBJ2-2; abundance: NA; CDR3nt: TGTGCCAGCATGGCGACTAGCTATGGCACCGGGGAGCTGTTTTTT; CDR3aa: CASMATSYGTGELFF
v_gene: TRBV4-1; d_gene: NA; j_gene: TRBJ1-2; abundance: NA; CDR3nt: TGCGCCAGCAGCCGCCAATCGGTAAACTATGGCTACACCTTC; CDR3aa: CASSRQSVNYGYTF